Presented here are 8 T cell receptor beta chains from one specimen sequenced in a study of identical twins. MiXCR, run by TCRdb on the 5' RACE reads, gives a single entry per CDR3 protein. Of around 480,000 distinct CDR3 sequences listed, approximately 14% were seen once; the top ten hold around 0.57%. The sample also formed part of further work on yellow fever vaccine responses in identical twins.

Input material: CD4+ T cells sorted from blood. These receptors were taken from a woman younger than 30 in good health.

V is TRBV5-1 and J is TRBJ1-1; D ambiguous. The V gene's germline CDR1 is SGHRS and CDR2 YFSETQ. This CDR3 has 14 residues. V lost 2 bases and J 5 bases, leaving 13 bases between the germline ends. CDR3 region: CASSFKLRGTEAFF. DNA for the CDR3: TGCGCCAGCAGCTTTAAACTAAGAGGGACTGAAGCTTTCTTT. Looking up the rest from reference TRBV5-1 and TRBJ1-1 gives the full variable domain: KAGVTQTPRYLIKTRGQQVTLSCSPISGHRSVSWYQQTPGQGLQFLFEYFSETQRNKGNFPGRFSGRQFSNSRSEMNVSTLELGDSALYLCASSFKLRGTEAFFGQGTRLTVV.

The CDR3 coding sequence is TGTGCCAGCAGCCCGACTACTACCGGGGAGCTGTTTTTT. This encodes CASSPTTTGELFF. V is TRBV7-9 and J is TRBJ2-2, with D possibly matching TRBD2 (5 bases). Germline V gene lookup returns CDR1 SEHNR and CDR2 FQNEAQ (reference sequence). With 5 bases removed from V and 5 bases from J, the gap between germline ends came to 9 bases. This CDR3 contains 13 residues.

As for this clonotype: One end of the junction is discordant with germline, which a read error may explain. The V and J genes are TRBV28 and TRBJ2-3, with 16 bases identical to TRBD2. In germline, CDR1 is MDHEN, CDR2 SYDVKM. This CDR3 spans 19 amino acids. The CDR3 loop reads CACSTTTGTSGREADTQYF. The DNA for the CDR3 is TGTGCCTGCAGCACTACCACCGGGACTAGCGGGAGGGAGGCAGATACGCAGTATTTT.

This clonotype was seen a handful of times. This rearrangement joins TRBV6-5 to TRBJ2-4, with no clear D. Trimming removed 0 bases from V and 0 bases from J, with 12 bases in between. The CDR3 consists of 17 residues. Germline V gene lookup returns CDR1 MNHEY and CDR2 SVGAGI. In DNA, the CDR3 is TGTGCCAGCAGTTACTCGAGACTGCCTGAAGCCAAAAACATTCAGTACTTC. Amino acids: CASSYSRLPEAKNIQYF.

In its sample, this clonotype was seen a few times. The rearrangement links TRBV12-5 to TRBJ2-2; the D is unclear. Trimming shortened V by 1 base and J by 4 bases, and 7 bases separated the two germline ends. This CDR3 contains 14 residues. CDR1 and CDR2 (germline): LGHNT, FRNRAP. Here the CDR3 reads CASGLGTFTGELFF. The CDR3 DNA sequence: TGTGCTAGTGGTTTGGGCACATTCACCGGGGAGCTGTTTTTT.

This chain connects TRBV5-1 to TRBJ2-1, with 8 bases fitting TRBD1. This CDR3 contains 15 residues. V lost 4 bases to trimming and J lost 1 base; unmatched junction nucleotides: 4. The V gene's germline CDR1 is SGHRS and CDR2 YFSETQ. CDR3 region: CASSTTGGSYNEQFF. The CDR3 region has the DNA TGCGCCAGCAGCACAACAGGGGGGTCCTACAATGAGCAGTTCTTC.

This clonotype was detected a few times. CDR3 in DNA: TGTGCCAGCAGGAAAGGGGGGGGGAGCACAGATACGCAGTATTTT. Its translation: CASRKGGGSTDTQYF. The J gene is TRBJ2-3, the V gene TRBV6-9, with D possibly matching TRBD2 (7 bases). The CDR3 spans 15 residues. With 6 bases removed from V and 0 bases from J, the gap between germline ends came to 13 bases. Germline CDR1 is MNHGY and CDR2 is SVAAGI.

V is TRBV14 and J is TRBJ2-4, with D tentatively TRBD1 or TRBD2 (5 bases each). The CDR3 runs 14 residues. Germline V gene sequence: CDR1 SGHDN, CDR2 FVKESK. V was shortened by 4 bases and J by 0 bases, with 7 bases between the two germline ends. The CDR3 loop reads CASSLGTAKNIQYF. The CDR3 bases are TGTGCCAGCAGCCTCGGGACAGCCAAAAACATTCAGTACTTC.